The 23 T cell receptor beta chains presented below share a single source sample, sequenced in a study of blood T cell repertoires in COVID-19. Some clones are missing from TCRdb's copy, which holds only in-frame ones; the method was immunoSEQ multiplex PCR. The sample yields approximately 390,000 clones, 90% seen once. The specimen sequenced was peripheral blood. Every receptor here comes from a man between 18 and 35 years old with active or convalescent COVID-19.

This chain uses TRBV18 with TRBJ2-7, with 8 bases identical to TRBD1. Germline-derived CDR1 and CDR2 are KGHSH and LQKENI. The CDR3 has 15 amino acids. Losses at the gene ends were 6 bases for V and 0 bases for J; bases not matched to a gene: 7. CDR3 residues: CASSRGQVPSYEQYF. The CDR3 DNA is TGTGCCAGCTCCAGGGGACAGGTGCCCTCCTACGAGCAGTACTTC.

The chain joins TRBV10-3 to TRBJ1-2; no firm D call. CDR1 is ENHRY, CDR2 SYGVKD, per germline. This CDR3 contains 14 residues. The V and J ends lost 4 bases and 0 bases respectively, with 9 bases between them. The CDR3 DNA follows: TGTGCCATCAGTGGAGGGTATTCTAACTATGGCTACACCTTC. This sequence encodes CAISGGYSNYGYTF.

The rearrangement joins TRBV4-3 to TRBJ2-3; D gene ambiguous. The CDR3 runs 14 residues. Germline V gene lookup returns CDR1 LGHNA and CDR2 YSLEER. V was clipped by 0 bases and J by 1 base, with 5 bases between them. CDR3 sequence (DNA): TGCGCCAGCAGCCAAGATACGGGCACAGATACGCAGTATTTT. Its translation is CASSQDTGTDTQYF.

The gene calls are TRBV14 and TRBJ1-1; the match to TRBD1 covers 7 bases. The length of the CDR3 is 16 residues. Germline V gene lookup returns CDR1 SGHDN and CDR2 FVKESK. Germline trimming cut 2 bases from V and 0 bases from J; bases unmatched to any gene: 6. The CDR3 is CASSQTQGRLNTEAFF. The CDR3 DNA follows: TGTGCCAGCAGCCAAACACAGGGGCGATTGAACACTGAAGCTTTCTTT.

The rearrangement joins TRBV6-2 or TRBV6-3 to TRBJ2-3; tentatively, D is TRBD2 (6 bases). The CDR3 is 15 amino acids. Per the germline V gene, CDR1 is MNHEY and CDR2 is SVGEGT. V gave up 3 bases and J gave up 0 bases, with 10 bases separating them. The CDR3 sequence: CASSYSGTSTDTQYF. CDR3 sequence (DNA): TGTGCCAGCAGTTATAGCGGAACTAGCACAGATACGCAGTATTTT.

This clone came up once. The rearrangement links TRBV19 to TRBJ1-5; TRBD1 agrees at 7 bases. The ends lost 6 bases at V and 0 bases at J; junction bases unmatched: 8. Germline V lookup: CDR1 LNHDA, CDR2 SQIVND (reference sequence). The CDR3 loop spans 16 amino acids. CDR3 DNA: TGTGCCAGTAGAGGGGGACAGCAATATAGCAATCAGCCCCAGCATTTT. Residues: CASRGGQQYSNQPQHF.

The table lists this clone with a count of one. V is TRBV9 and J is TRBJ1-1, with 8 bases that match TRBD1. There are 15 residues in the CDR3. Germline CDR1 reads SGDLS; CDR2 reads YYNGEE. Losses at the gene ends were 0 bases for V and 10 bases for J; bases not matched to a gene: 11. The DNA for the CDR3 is TGTGCCAGCAGCGTAGAGGGAGCAGGGGGCGGTGGAGCTTTCTTT. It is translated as CASSVEGAGGGGAFF.

The DNA for the CDR3 is TGTGCCACCAGTGATAATAGGGGGGGAGATACAGATACGCAGTATTTT. Residues: CATSDNRGGDTDTQYF. J is TRBJ2-3 and V is TRBV24-1, with D perhaps TRBD2 (7 bases). Trimming cost V 3 bases and J 3 bases, with 15 bases left between them. Germline V gene data show CDR1 as KGHDR and CDR2 as SFDVKD. This CDR3 comprises 16 residues.

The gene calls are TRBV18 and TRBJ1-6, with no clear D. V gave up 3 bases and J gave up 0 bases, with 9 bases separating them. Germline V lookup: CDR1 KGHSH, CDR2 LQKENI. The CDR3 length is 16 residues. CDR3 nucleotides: TGTGCCAGCTCACCCCAGGCGGGCTCCTATAATTCACCCCTCCACTTT. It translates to CASSPQAGSYNSPLHF.

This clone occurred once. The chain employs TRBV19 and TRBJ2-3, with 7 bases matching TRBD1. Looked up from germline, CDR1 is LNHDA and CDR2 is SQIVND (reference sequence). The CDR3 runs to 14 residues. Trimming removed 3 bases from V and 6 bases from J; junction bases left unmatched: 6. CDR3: CASSIWQGEDTQYF. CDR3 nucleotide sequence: TGTGCCAGTAGTATTTGGCAGGGGGAGGATACGCAGTATTTT.

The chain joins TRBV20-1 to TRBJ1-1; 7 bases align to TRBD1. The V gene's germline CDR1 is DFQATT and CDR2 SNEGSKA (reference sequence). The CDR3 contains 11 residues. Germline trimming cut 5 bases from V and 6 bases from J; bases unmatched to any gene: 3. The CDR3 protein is CSAWDSPEAFF. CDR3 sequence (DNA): TGCAGTGCTTGGGACAGTCCTGAAGCTTTCTTT.

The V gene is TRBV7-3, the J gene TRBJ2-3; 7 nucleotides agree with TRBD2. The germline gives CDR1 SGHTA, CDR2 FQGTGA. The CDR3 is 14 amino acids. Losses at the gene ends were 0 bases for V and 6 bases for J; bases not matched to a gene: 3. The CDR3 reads CASSLTLGGDTQYF. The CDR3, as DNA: TGTGCCAGCAGCTTAACGTTGGGAGGGGATACGCAGTATTTT.

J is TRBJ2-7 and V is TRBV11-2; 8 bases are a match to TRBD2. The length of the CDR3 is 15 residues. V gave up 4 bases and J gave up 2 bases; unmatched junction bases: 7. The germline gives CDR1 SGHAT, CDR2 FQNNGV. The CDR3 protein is CASSYREGPPYEQYF. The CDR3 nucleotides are TGTGCCAGCAGCTACCGGGAGGGCCCGCCCTACGAGCAGTACTTC.

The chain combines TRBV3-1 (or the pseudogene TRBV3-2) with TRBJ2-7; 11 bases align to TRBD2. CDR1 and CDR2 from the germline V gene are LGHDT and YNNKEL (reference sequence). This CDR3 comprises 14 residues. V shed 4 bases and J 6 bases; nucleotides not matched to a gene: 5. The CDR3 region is CASSPTSGSSEQYF. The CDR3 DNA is TGTGCCAGCAGCCCCACTAGCGGGAGCTCCGAGCAGTACTTC.

The CDR3 is CASQSGGLGNEKLFF. In DNA, the CDR3 is TGTGCCAGTCAATCAGGGGGGCTCGGAAATGAAAAACTGTTTTTT. The chain employs TRBV19 and TRBJ1-4; the match to TRBD1 covers 7 bases. Germline CDR1 LNHDA, CDR2 SQIVND (reference sequence). The CDR3 has 15 amino acids. The J segment lost 5 bases and the V segment lost 8 bases, leaving 11 bases of the junction unmatched.

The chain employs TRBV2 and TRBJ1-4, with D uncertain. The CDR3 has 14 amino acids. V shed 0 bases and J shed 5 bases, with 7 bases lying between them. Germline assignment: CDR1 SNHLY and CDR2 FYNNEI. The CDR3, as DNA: TGTGCCAGCAGTGAAGCATTCAGGAATGAAAAACTGTTTTTT. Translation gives CASSEAFRNEKLFF.

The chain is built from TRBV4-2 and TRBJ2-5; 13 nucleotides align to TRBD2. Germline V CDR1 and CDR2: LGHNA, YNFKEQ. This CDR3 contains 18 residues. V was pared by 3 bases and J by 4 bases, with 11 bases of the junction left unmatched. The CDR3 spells CASSQQKGLAGVGETQYF. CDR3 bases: TGTGCCAGCAGCCAGCAAAAAGGACTAGCGGGAGTAGGAGAGACCCAGTACTTC.

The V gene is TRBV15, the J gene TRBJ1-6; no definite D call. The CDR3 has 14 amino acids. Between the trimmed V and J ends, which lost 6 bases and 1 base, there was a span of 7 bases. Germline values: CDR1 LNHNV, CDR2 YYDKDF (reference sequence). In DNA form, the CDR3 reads TGTGCCACCAGAGAGGGATCCTATAATTCACCCCTCCACTTT. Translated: CATREGSYNSPLHF.

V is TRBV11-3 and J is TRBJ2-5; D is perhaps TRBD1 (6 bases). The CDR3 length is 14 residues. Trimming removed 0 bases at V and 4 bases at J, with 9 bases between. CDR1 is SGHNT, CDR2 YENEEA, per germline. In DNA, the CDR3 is TGTGCCAGCAGCTTAGACAGGGGTTCAGAGACCCAGTACTTC. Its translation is CASSLDRGSETQYF.

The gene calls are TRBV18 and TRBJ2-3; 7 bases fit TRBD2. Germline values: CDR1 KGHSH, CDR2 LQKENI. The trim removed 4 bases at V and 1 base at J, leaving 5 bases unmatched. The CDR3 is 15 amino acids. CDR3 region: CASSRDYGGTDTQYF. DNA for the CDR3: TGTGCCAGCTCACGGGACTATGGTGGCACAGATACGCAGTATTTT.

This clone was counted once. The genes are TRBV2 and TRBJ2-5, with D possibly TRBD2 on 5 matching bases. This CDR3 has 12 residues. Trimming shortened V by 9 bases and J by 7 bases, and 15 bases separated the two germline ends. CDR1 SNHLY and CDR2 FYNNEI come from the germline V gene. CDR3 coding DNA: TGTGCCAGTGGCCCAAGCGGAAGGACCCAGTACTTC. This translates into CASGPSGRTQYF. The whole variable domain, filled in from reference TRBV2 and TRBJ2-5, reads EPEVTQTPSHQVTQMGQEVILRCVPISNHLYFYWYRQILGQKVEFLVSFYNNEISEKSEIFDDQFSVERPDGSNFTLKIRSTKLEDSAMYFCASGPSGRTQYFGPGTRLLVL.

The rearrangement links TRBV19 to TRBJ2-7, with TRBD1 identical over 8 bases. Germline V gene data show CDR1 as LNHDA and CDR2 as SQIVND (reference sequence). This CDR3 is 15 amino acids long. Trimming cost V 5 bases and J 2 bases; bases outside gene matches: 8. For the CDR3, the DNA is TGTGCCAGTAGTTTTGGCGGACAGGGTGCCTACGAGCAGTACTTC. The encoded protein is CASSFGGQGAYEQYF. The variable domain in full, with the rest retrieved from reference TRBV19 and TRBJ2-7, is DGGITQSPKYLFRKEGQNVTLSCEQNLNHDAMYWYRQDPGQGLRLIYYSQIVNDFQKGDIAEGYSVSREKKESFPLTVTSAQKNPTAFYLCASSFGGQGAYEQYFGPGTRLTVT.

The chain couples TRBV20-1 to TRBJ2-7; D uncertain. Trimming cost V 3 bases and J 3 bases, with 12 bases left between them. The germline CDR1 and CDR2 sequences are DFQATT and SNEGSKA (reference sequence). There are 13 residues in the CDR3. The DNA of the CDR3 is TGCAGTGCTAGTGTGCTATCTAGCTACGAGCAGTACTTC. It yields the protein CSASVLSSYEQYF.